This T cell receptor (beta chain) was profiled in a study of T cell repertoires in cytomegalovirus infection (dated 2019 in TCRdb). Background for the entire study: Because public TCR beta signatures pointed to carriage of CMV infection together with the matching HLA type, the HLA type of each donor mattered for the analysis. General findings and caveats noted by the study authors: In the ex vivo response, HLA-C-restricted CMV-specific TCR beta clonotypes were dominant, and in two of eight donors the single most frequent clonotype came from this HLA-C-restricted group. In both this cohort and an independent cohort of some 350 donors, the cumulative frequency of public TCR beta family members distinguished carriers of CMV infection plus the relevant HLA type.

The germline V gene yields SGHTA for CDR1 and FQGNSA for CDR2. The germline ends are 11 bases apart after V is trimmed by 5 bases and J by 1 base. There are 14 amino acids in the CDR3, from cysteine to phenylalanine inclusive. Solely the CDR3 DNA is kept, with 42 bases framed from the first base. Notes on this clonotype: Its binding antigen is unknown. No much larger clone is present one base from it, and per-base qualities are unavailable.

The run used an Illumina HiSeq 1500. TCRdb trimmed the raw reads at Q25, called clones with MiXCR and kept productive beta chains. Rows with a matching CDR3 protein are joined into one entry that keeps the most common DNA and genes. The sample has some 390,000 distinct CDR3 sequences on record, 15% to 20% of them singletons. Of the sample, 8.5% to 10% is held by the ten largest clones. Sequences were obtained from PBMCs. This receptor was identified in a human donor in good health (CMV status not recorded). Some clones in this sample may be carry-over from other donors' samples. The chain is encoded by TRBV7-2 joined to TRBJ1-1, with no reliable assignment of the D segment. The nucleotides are TGTGCCAGCAGCCCCCAATCGTGGAACACTGAAGCTTTCTTT. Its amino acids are CASSPQSWNTEAFF. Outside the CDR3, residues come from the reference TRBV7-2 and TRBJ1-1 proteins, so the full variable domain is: GAGVSQSPSNKVTEKGKDVELRCDPISGHTALYWYRQSLGQGLEFLIYFQGNSAPDKSGLPSDRFSAERTGGSVSTLTIQRTQQEDSAVYLCASSPQSWNTEAFFGQGTRLTVV.